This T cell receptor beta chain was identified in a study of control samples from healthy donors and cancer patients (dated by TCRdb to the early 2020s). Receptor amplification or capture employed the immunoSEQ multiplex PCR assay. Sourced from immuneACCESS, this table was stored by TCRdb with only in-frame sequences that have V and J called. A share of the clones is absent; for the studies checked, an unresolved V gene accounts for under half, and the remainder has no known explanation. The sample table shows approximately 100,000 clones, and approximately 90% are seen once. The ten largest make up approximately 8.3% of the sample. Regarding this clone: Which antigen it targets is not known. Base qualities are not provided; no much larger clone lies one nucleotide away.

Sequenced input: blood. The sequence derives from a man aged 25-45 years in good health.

The CDR3 loop reads CASSFFSEPYEQYF. The bases are TGTGCCAGCAGTTTTTTCAGCGAGCCCTACGAGCAGTACTTC. The sequence links TRBV28 to TRBJ2-7; no D segment can be confidently identified. From the cysteine through the phenylalanine, the CDR3 covers 14 amino acids. Just CDR3 DNA is preserved here, 42 bases in frame from base 1. The germline V gene specifies MDHEN as CDR1 and SYDVKM as CDR2. V is clipped by 3 bases and J by 2 bases, and the sequence between their germline boundaries is 11 bases long.